This entry lists 5 T cell receptor beta chains sequenced from one sample in a study of Graves' ophthalmopathy and Graves' hyperthyroidism. TCR beta CDR3 amplification used RNA transcripts. An initial RT-PCR round employing HTBI primers preceded a second-round multiplex PCR. TCRdb processed the multiplex PCR reads anew with MiXCR; each CDR3 protein has one entry. The data show 620,000 or so distinct CDR3 sequences, 22% seen once. Sample: peripheral blood. These receptors were obtained from a woman aged 18-29 years with stable Graves' hyperthyroidism. Some clones in this sample may be carry-over from other donors' samples.

This clonotype was observed many times. J is TRBJ1-1 and V is TRBV28; no clear D. The germline V and J ends were trimmed by 4 bases and 3 bases, with 12 bases remaining between them. CDR3 length: 14 amino acids. Germline values: CDR1 MDHEN, CDR2 SYDVKM. The CDR3 loop reads CASSSSPLDTEAFF. The CDR3 DNA sequence: TGTGCCAGCAGTTCCAGTCCCCTCGACACTGAAGCTTTCTTT. The entire variable domain, with the rest obtained from reference TRBV28 and TRBJ1-1, is as follows: DVKVTQSSRYLVKRTGEKVFLECVQDMDHENMFWYRQDPGLGLRLIYFSYDVKMKEKGDIPEGYSVSREKKERFSLILESASTNQTSMYLCASSSSPLDTEAFFGQGTRLTVV.

V is TRBV6-5 and J is TRBJ2-5, with D uncertain. This CDR3 has 16 amino acids. V dropped 4 bases and J dropped 1 base, with 16 bases sitting between them. The germline gives CDR1 MNHEY, CDR2 SVGAGI. The CDR3 is CASSSVEEEVQETQYF. The DNA of the CDR3 is TGTGCCAGCAGTTCCGTCGAGGAAGAGGTCCAAGAGACCCAGTACTTC.

This clonotype was counted at least ten times. This could be a read error, since a much larger clone is one nucleotide away. The chain uses TRBV19 and TRBJ1-1; D might be TRBD1 (5 bases). This CDR3 is 16 amino acids long. The germline V and J ends were trimmed by 3 bases and 4 bases, with 18 bases remaining between them. The V gene's germline CDR1 is LNHDA and CDR2 SQIVND (reference sequence). The CDR3 nucleotides are TGTGCCAGTAGTATGTCGACGTCGGGGGGAAGCACTGAAGCTTTCTTT. Translated: CASSMSTSGGSTEAFF.

This chain connects TRBV6-5 to TRBJ2-3; 8 nucleotides line up with TRBD2. J lost 0 bases, V lost 4 bases, and 3 bases had no gene match. This CDR3 has 15 residues. In germline, CDR1 is MNHEY, CDR2 SVGAGI. The CDR3 bases are TGTGCCAGCAGTTTGGGCGGGGGGAGCACAGATACGCAGTATTTT. Translation gives CASSLGGGSTDTQYF.

V gene TRBV6-1 combines with J gene TRBJ1-1; D uncertain. Germline V gives CDR1 MNHNS, CDR2 SASEGT. This CDR3 is built from 14 residues. V shed 8 bases and J shed 4 bases, with 17 bases lying between them. As DNA, the CDR3 is TGTGCCAGCCACCCGGGAAGGGTGGGCACTGAAGCTTTCTTT. Translated: CASHPGRVGTEAFF.